This entry features one TCR beta chain sequence. This specimen belongs to a study of T cell responses to AZD1222 COVID-19 vaccine. Libraries were prepared by immunoSEQ multiplex PCR; TCRdb keeps only in-frame clonotypes and omits some of them. The table has about 96,000 clones, roughly nine tenths seen once. The clonotype comes from an adult in good health. This material consisted of peripheral blood, taken on day 0 of AZD1222 vaccination.

The CDR3: CASGRQGLNTEAFF. CDR3 coding DNA: TGCGCCAGCGGACGACAGGGGTTAAACACTGAAGCTTTCTTT. The chain is built from TRBV5-1 and TRBJ1-1; 8 nucleotides align to TRBD1. This CDR3 comprises 14 residues. Looked up from germline, CDR1 is SGHRS and CDR2 is YFSETQ. V was clipped by 7 bases and J by 2 bases; unmatched bases: 7. Together with reference TRBV5-1 and TRBJ1-1, the CDR3 gives the full variable domain: KAGVTQTPRYLIKTRGQQVTLSCSPISGHRSVSWYQQTPGQGLQFLFEYFSETQRNKGNFPGRFSGRQFSNSRSEMNVSTLELGDSALYLCASGRQGLNTEAFFGQGTRLTVV.